A selection of T cell receptor beta chains follows, all from one sample in a study of T-cell reconstitution after alpha-beta-depleted transplantation in children. TCRdb processed the PCR reads anew with MiXCR; each CDR3 protein has one entry. The table has 580,000 or so distinct CDR3 sequences, under 30% seen once. Sequenced material: PBMCs, mostly from graft donor cells, taken 360 days after TCRalphabeta/CD19-depleted stem cell transplant. Receptors were obtained from a boy younger than two who had a stem cell transplant for acute myeloid leukemia, so the T cells may come from the graft donor. The CDR3 runs from the conserved cysteine through the conserved F or W. D genes are given only for firm matches. Some rows mark clone size as missing; the rest say once, few, many or name a class of expanded clone.

cdr3_aa	cdr3_nt	v_call	clone_size	d_call	j_call	cdr3_length
CASSTPTSGGQQVEQFF	TGTGCCAGCAGTACTCCGACTAGCGGGGGCCAGCAGGTTGAGCAGTTCTTC	TRBV27	few	TRBD2	TRBJ2-1	17
CASSTGQGASGNTIYF	TGTGCCAGCAGCACCGGACAGGGGGCCTCTGGAAACACCATATATTTT	TRBV3-1	many	TRBD1	TRBJ1-3	16
CSVGGMGQYEQYF	TGCAGCGTTGGGGGAATGGGACAGTACGAGCAGTACTTC	TRBV29-1	few	TRBD1	TRBJ2-7	13
CASSSDLRGNYEQYF	TGTGCCAGCAGTTCCGACCTCAGGGGGAACTACGAGCAGTACTTC	TRBV6-5	.	TRBD1	TRBJ2-7	15
CASSFVALAGADTQYF	TGTGCCAGCAGCTTCGTCGCCCTAGCGGGGGCAGATACGCAGTATTTT	TRBV5-4	.	TRBD2	TRBJ2-3	16
CSARVLFQETQYF	TGCAGTGCTAGAGTACTTTTCCAAGAGACCCAGTACTTC	TRBV20-1	.	.	TRBJ2-5	13
CASSLGPSGVEETQYF	TGTGCCAGCAGCTTAGGGCCTAGCGGGGTAGAAGAGACCCAGTACTTC	TRBV7-9	.	TRBD2	TRBJ2-5	16
CSVAGRANTEAFF	TGCAGCGTTGCCGGACGGGCGAACACTGAAGCTTTCTTT	TRBV29-1	many	.	TRBJ1-1	13
CASSPRGPNYGYTF	TGTGCCAGCAGCCCTAGGGGCCCGAACTATGGCTACACCTTC	TRBV7-2	.	.	TRBJ1-2	14
CASSLQRGLSYEQYF	TGTGCCAGCAGCTTACAGCGGGGCCTCTCCTACGAGCAGTACTTC	TRBV11-2	few	TRBD2	TRBJ2-7	15
CASSRDRWSNQPQHF	TGCGCCAGCAGCCGGGACCGCTGGAGCAATCAGCCCCAGCATTTT	TRBV4-3	.	.	TRBJ1-5	15
CASSYSLGSIYNEQFF	TGTGCCAGCAGTTACTCGCTCGGGTCGATCTACAATGAGCAGTTCTTC	TRBV6-5	few	.	TRBJ2-1	16
CASSQELARGTGELFF	TGTGCCAGCAGCCAAGAACTAGCGAGAGGGACCGGGGAGCTGTTTTTT	TRBV3-1	.	TRBD2	TRBJ2-2	16
CASSPDWTNEQFF	TGTGCCAGCAGCCCCGACTGGACCAATGAGCAGTTCTTC	TRBV6-1	.	.	TRBJ2-1	13
CSAIPRPRGNSPLHF	TGCAGTGCTATTCCCAGACCGAGGGGAAATTCACCCCTCCACTTT	TRBV20-1	.	.	TRBJ1-6	15
CASSPSGLNTEAFF	TGTGCCAGCAGTCCTTCGGGGTTGAACACTGAAGCTTTCTTT	TRBV12-3/TRBV12-4	few	.	TRBJ1-1	14
CASSFSFLSGNTIYF	TGTGCCAGCAGTTTCAGTTTCCTTTCTGGAAACACCATATATTTT	TRBV12-3/TRBV12-4	.	.	TRBJ1-3	15
CASSLGATGNGYTF	TGCGCCAGCAGCTTGGGCGCGACAGGGAATGGCTACACCTTC	TRBV5-1	.	TRBD1	TRBJ1-2	14
CASSHGGPQHF	TGTGCCAGCAGCCACGGGGGGCCCCAGCATTTT	TRBV3-1	many	.	TRBJ1-5	11
CASSLSRYGNTEAFF	TGCGCCAGCAGCTTGAGTCGGTACGGGAACACTGAAGCTTTCTTT	TRBV5-1	many	.	TRBJ1-1	15
CASSLGGGMNTEAFF	TGTGCCAGCAGTTTAGGCGGGGGGATGAACACTGAAGCTTTCTTT	TRBV12-3/TRBV12-4	.	.	TRBJ1-1	15
CASWGGGRRETQYF	TGTGCCAGTTGGGGGGGGGGGCGTCGAGAGACCCAGTACTTC	TRBV6-2/TRBV6-3	few	.	TRBJ2-5	14
CSARDLTSDPRGELFF	TGCAGTGCTAGAGATCTGACTAGCGACCCTCGCGGGGAGCTGTTTTTT	TRBV20-1	many	TRBD2	TRBJ2-2	16
CSARDPSSGNTIYF	TGCAGTGCTAGAGACCCAAGCTCTGGAAACACCATATATTTT	TRBV20-1	.	.	TRBJ1-3	14
CATTWGRVNEQFF	TGTGCCACCACTTGGGGCAGGGTCAATGAGCAGTTCTTC	TRBV24-1	many	.	TRBJ2-1	13
CATRTGYGANVLTF	TGTGCCACCCGGACAGGGTACGGGGCCAACGTCCTGACTTTC	TRBV15	.	TRBD1	TRBJ2-6	14
CASRWERGQETQYF	TGTGCCAGCAGATGGGAACGGGGACAAGAGACCCAGTACTTC	TRBV6-1	.	.	TRBJ2-5	14
CASSLNRKQETQYF	TGTGCCAGCAGTTTGAACCGGAAACAAGAGACCCAGTACTTC	TRBV28	.	.	TRBJ2-5	14
CASTPRQGMMNTEAFF	TGTGCCAGCACCCCGAGACAGGGAATGATGAACACTGAAGCTTTCTTT	TRBV6-2/TRBV6-3	few	TRBD1	TRBJ1-1	16
CASSLVWTPNEKLFF	TGTGCCAGCAGCTTAGTGTGGACACCAAATGAAAAACTGTTTTTT	TRBV7-9	few	.	TRBJ1-4	15
CASSPTPGAARYNEQFF	TGTGCCAGCAGCCCTACCCCAGGGGCCGCTAGGTACAATGAGCAGTTCTTC	TRBV6-1	few	.	TRBJ2-1	17
CASTPGIWRAQPQHF	TGTGCCAGCACCCCAGGAATCTGGAGGGCCCAGCCCCAGCATTTT	TRBV12-3/TRBV12-4	.	.	TRBJ1-5	15
CASSLSWEDNEQFF	TGTGCCAGCAGCCTATCCTGGGAGGACAATGAGCAGTTCTTC	TRBV11-2	many	.	TRBJ2-1	14
CASSQPGTSSNEQFF	TGTGCCAGCAGCCAACCCGGGACTAGCAGCAATGAGCAGTTCTTC	TRBV3-1	.	TRBD2	TRBJ2-1	15
CATSQEAYSGNTIYF	TGTGCCACCAGCCAGGAGGCGTACTCTGGAAACACCATATATTTT	TRBV15	few	.	TRBJ1-3	15
CASSFGVGQETQYF	TGTGCCAGCAGTTTTGGTGTAGGCCAAGAGACCCAGTACTTC	TRBV12-3/TRBV12-4	few	.	TRBJ2-5	14
CASSMWTSGGNEQFF	TGTGCCAGCAGCATGTGGACTAGCGGGGGTAATGAGCAGTTCTTC	TRBV28	many	TRBD2	TRBJ2-1	15
CASSANLAEPYEQYF	TGCGCCAGCAGCGCAAACCTAGCAGAGCCCTACGAGCAGTACTTC	TRBV5-1	few	.	TRBJ2-7	15
CASSLFQGEAFF	TGTGCCAGCAGTTTATTTCAAGGGGAAGCTTTCTTT	TRBV28	.	.	TRBJ1-1	12
CASSNGTSGGTGELFF	TGTGCCAGCAGCAACGGGACTAGCGGGGGTACCGGGGAGCTGTTTTTT	TRBV21-1	.	.	TRBJ2-2	16
CSAPGANYNEQFF	TGCAGTGCCCCGGGGGCCAACTACAATGAGCAGTTCTTC	TRBV20-1	few	.	TRBJ2-1	13
CASSREYSNQPQHF	TGTGCCAGCAGCCGGGAGTATAGCAATCAGCCCCAGCATTTT	TRBV6-1	.	.	TRBJ1-5	14
CSARLRDLNGYTF	TGCAGTGCTAGACTCCGGGACCTAAATGGCTACACCTTC	TRBV20-1	few	.	TRBJ1-2	13
CASSSGGHATNEKLFF	TGCGCCAGCAGCTCAGGGGGCCATGCAACTAATGAAAAACTGTTTTTT	TRBV5-1	.	TRBD1	TRBJ1-4	16
CASSLDPLQAVETQYF	TGTGCCAGCAGCTTGGATCCTCTACAAGCGGTGGAGACCCAGTACTTC	TRBV5-4	.	.	TRBJ2-5	16
CASSQDSNRLRETQYF	TGCGCCAGCAGCCAAGATAGTAACAGGCTCCGGGAGACCCAGTACTTC	TRBV4-1	few	.	TRBJ2-5	16
CASSPADNMNTEAFF	TGTGCCAGCAGCCCAGCGGACAACATGAACACTGAAGCTTTCTTT	TRBV3-1	few	.	TRBJ1-1	15
CASRVVGGAGELFF	TGTGCCAGCAGAGTCGTCGGGGGGGCCGGGGAGCTGTTTTTT	TRBV6-4	.	TRBD2	TRBJ2-2	14
CASSQTSSYEQYF	TGCGCCAGCAGCCAGACTAGCTCCTACGAGCAGTACTTC	TRBV4-3	few	.	TRBJ2-7	13
CSARPTGRYSYEQYF	TGCAGTGCTAGACCCACAGGACGCTACTCCTACGAGCAGTACTTC	TRBV20-1	.	.	TRBJ2-7	15
CASSLGEYYGYTF	TGCGCCAGCAGCTTGGGGGAATACTATGGCTACACCTTC	TRBV5-1	many	.	TRBJ1-2	13
CASTLDRADTDTQYF	TGCGCCAGCACCCTCGACAGGGCAGACACAGATACGCAGTATTTT	TRBV5-1	.	TRBD1	TRBJ2-3	15
CSARDQGADTEAFF	TGCAGTGCTAGAGATCAGGGGGCGGACACTGAAGCTTTCTTT	TRBV20-1	few	TRBD1	TRBJ1-1	14
CASKRTGKETQYF	TGTGCCAGCAAGAGGACAGGGAAAGAGACCCAGTACTTC	TRBV28	.	TRBD1	TRBJ2-5	13